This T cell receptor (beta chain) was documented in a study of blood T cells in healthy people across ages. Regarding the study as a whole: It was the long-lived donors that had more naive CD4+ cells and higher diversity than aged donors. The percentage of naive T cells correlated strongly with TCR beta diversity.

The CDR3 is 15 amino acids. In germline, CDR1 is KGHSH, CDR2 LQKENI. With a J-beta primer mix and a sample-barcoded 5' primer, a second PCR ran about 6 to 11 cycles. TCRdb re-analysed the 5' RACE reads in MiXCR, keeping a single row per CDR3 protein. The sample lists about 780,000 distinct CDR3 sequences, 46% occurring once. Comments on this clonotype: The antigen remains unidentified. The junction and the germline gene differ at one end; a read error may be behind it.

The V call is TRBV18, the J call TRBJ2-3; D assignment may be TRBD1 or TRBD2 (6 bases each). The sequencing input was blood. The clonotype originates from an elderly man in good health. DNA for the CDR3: TGTGCCAGCTCACAAGAGACCGGGGGCACAGATACGCTGTATTTT. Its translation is CASSQETGGTDTLYF.